Detailed here is one TCR beta chain. This record comes from a study of CD8+ T cells in alopecia areata. Described treatment: oral pan-JAK inhibitor, 5-10 mg twice daily. Germline V gene sequence: CDR1 SGDLS, CDR2 YYNGEE. Trimming took off 0 bases at V and 7 bases at J, with 13 bases between the two ends. The CDR3 runs to 14 residues. RNA, once extracted, was reverse transcribed into cDNA for use as the sequencing template. The data were produced by immunoSEQ multiplex PCR, yet TCRdb's version contains in-frame clones alone and is incomplete. The sample carries about 190,000 clones, about 60% recorded once.

The V call is TRBV9, the J call TRBJ1-1; the D gene is possibly TRBD1 (5 bases). The input for sequencing was CD4+ T cells sorted from blood, taken at week 4, from a patient treated with tofacitinib. This receptor was identified in a human donor with alopecia areata. CDR3 region: CASSVVEGSGEAFF. Here the CDR3 DNA reads TGTGCCAGCAGCGTAGTCGAGGGGAGCGGTGAAGCTTTCTTT.